This entry features one T cell receptor beta chain sequence. Its antigen is not identified. Only in-frame clones appear in the TCRdb table, and some are missing; sequencing was by immunoSEQ multiplex PCR. The sample holds approximately 70,000 clones, 80% to 90% seen once. This record belongs to a study of OX40 agonist ivuxolimab in advanced cancers. General study results and limits: More expanded clones were seen, on average, in CD8+ T cells than in CD4+. The antigen specificity of the peripheral T cells (those that were expanded) was not determined.

The CDR3 length is 16 residues. Trimming took 1 base from V and 4 from J; bases not matched to a gene: 2. CDR1 and CDR2 (germline): SGHNT, YYREEE (reference sequence). The sequences come from CD4+ or CD8+ T cells sorted from blood, collected in a trial of the OX40 agonist ivuxolimab. The chain has TRBV5-4 and TRBJ2-3; 14 positions match TRBD2. The clonotype originates from an adult with an advanced solid tumor such as melanoma, head and neck, liver or kidney cancer. In DNA, the CDR3 is TGTGCCAGCAGCTTGAGACTAGCGGGGGGGCCAGATACGCAGTATTTT. Translation gives CASSLRLAGGPDTQYF.